These T cell receptor beta chains were read from a single sample in a study of cytomegalovirus exposure and HLA in healthy donors. The protocol was immunoSEQ multiplex PCR, while the TCRdb copy is restricted to in-frame clones and leaves out a portion. This repertoire includes approximately 50,000 clones. Sequences were obtained from PBMCs. Source of these receptors: a female donor in good health and CMV-seronegative. Each CDR3 is given without its conserved first and last residue.

TRBJ2-7,TRBV5-1,ASSLQGLGDEQY
TRBJ2-3,TRBV5-1,ASSLGLAGEDTQY
TRBJ1-2,TRBV7-6,ASSLGGTDPRALYGYT
TRBJ2-6,TRBV11-1,ASSLEESGANVLT
TRBJ1-5,TRBV19,ASSPMGQRSNQPQH
TRBJ2-5,TRBV9,ASSIPRGVADDQETQY
TRBJ1-5,TRBV28,ASSIGGQGGYQPQH
TRBJ2-3,TRBV29-1,SVSPTQDTQY
TRBJ1-3,TRBV18,ASSPRAGGYTYSGNTIY
TRBJ1-1,TRBV18,ASSRVRGQGNTEAF
TRBJ1-6,TRBV2,ASSQGQSSYNSPLH
TRBJ1-2,TRBV28,ASSTSERGYT
TRBJ2-7,TRBV12-5,ASGPATTGNEQY
TRBJ1-1,TRBV18,ASSPNLSGGGTEAF
TRBJ1-1,TRBV6-1,ASSRTGVVATEAF
TRBJ2-7,TRBV7-2,ASSFDRGQPEQY
TRBJ2-5,TRBV20-1,SAEAGETQY
TRBJ2-2,TRBV5-4,ASSLFRGDESGELF